Listed here are 25 T cell receptor beta chains from one sample, sequenced in a study of cytomegalovirus exposure and HLA in healthy donors. PCR was performed using 60 Vbeta and 13 Jbeta primers. Some clones are missing from TCRdb's copy, which holds only in-frame ones; the method was immunoSEQ multiplex PCR. The sample consists of 80,000 to 100,000 clones, roughly 77% of them appearing once. Sequencing was carried out using PBMCs. These receptors were taken from a human donor in good health.

The V gene is TRBV5-1, the J gene TRBJ2-5; 11 positions agree with TRBD2. V lost 4 bases and J lost 3; bases outside the gene matches: 5. The germline V gene has CDR1 SGHRS and CDR2 YFSETQ. The CDR3 is 15 residues long. This CDR3 is CASSPLAGVEETQYF. The CDR3 DNA reads TGCGCCAGCAGCCCACTAGCGGGAGTTGAAGAGACCCAGTACTTC.

The count of this clone is one. V gene TRBV4-2 combines with J gene TRBJ1-2; 8 bases agree with TRBD1. Germline assignment: CDR1 LGHNA and CDR2 YNFKEQ. The CDR3 covers 15 residues. V lost 0 bases to trimming and J lost 4 bases; unmatched junction nucleotides: 4. CDR3: CASSQDGGQVYGYTF. The CDR3 nucleotides are TGTGCCAGCAGCCAAGATGGGGGACAGGTCTATGGCTACACCTTC.

The chain recombines TRBV18 with TRBJ2-1; 9 nucleotides line up with TRBD2. This CDR3 has 13 amino acids. Trimming cost V 6 bases and J 9 bases; bases outside gene matches: 6. Germline CDR1 is KGHSH and CDR2 is LQKENI. The CDR3 protein is CASSPLAGTEQFF. Written as DNA, the CDR3 is TGTGCCAGCTCCCCTCTAGCGGGGACTGAGCAGTTCTTC.

V usage is TRBV5-6 and J usage is TRBJ2-5, with TRBD2 matching over 8 bases. This CDR3 has 15 residues. Germline-derived CDR1 and CDR2 are SGHDT and YYEEEE. V was clipped by 0 bases and J by 8 bases; unmatched bases: 9. The CDR3 DNA follows: TGTGCCAGCAGCTTGGAGGTAGCGGGGTATGAAACCCAGTACTTC. Protein sequence: CASSLEVAGYETQYF. The complete variable domain, with remaining parts taken from reference TRBV5-6 and TRBJ2-5, reads DAGVTQSPTHLIKTRGQQVTLRCSPKSGHDTVSWYQQALGQGPQFIFQYYEEEERQRGNFPDRFSGHQFPNYSSELNVNALLLGDSALYLCASSLEVAGYETQYFGPGTRLLVL.

The chain links TRBV6-6 to TRBJ2-4; 8 nucleotides match TRBD2. Germline V gene sequence: CDR1 MNHNY, CDR2 SVGAGI (reference sequence). V lost 4 bases and J lost 1; bases outside the gene matches: 0. The CDR3 covers 14 residues. CDR3 nucleotides: TGTGCCAGCAGTTCGGGGGGGGCCAAAAACATTCAGTACTTC. It encodes CASSSGGAKNIQYF.

V gene TRBV5-1 combines with J gene TRBJ2-3; the match to TRBD2 covers 9 bases. V lost 7 bases, J lost 5 bases, and 11 bases stayed unmatched. CDR1 is SGHRS and CDR2 is YFSETQ in the germline V gene. There are 15 residues in the CDR3. CDR3 protein: CASATLAGSLDTQYF. CDR3 DNA: TGCGCCAGCGCCACGCTAGCGGGATCTTTAGATACGCAGTATTTT.

Remarks on this clone: Other DNA variants within this sample encode the same CDR3. J is TRBJ1-2 and V is TRBV20-1; D perhaps matches TRBD1 (5 bases). The germline V and J ends were trimmed by 4 bases and 9 bases, with 12 bases remaining between them. The CDR3 is 11 amino acids. Germline V lookup: CDR1 DFQATT, CDR2 SNEGSKA (reference sequence). The CDR3 nucleotides are TGCAGTGCTACGGGGGGGTCGAGCTACACCTTC. Translating gives CSATGGSSYTF.

This clone was seen only once. The V call is TRBV5-8, the J call TRBJ1-5, with D unresolved. This CDR3 contains 15 residues. CDR1 SGHTS and CDR2 YDEGEE come from the germline V gene. Trimming shortened V by 0 bases and J by 1 base, and 8 bases separated the two germline ends. Written as DNA, the CDR3 is TGTGCCAGCAGCTTGGTACAGAAAAGCAATCAGCCCCAGCATTTT. This encodes CASSLVQKSNQPQHF.

The V gene is TRBV5-1, the J gene TRBJ1-4, with D perhaps TRBD1 (5 bases). V shed 0 bases and J shed 5 bases, with 14 bases lying between them. Germline-derived CDR1 and CDR2 are SGHRS and YFSETQ. There are 16 residues in the CDR3. The CDR3 DNA follows: TGCGCCAGCAGCTTGGATTCGCCAGGGAAAAATGAAAAACTGTTTTTT. Its protein is CASSLDSPGKNEKLFF.

This sequence joins TRBV6-6 and TRBJ2-7, with a weak D call TRBD2 (6 bases). This CDR3 region has 14 residues. Germline CDR1 is MNHNY and CDR2 is SVGAGI (reference sequence). V was trimmed by 6 bases and J by 2 bases, leaving 14 bases between them. CDR3 region: CASRGTFGPYEQYF. The CDR3 DNA reads TGTGCCAGCAGAGGGACTTTCGGCCCCTACGAGCAGTACTTC.

The sample holds a few counts of this clone. V usage is TRBV15 and J usage is TRBJ1-4, with TRBD1 as a possible D gene (6 bases). V dropped 1 base and J dropped 0 bases, with 12 bases sitting between them. CDR1 and CDR2 from the germline V gene are LNHNV and YYDKDF (reference sequence). The length of the CDR3 is 17 residues. The CDR3 region is CATSRGGGGSTNEKLFF. The CDR3, as DNA: TGTGCCACCAGCAGAGGAGGCGGGGGCTCAACTAATGAAAAACTGTTTTTT.

Here the CDR3 reads CASSSPGRVYGYTF. In DNA form, the CDR3 reads TGTGCCAGCAGTTCTCCCGGCAGGGTCTATGGCTACACCTTC. The J gene is TRBJ1-2, the V gene TRBV28, with a possible D match to TRBD1 (5 bases). V dropped 4 bases and J dropped 4 bases, with 13 bases sitting between them. This CDR3 has 14 residues. Germline values: CDR1 MDHEN, CDR2 SYDVKM.

This clone was picked up a small number of times. This chain joins TRBV29-1 and TRBJ2-7, with 8 bases identical to TRBD1. V was clipped by 5 bases and J by 6 bases; unmatched bases: 9. This CDR3 contains 13 residues. In germline, CDR1 is SQVTM, CDR2 ANQGSEA. DNA for the CDR3: TGCAGCGTTTCCCGGGGACAGGTCTCCGAGCAGTACTTC. This gives the protein CSVSRGQVSEQYF.

V and J are TRBV5-1 and TRBJ2-1; 12 bases map to TRBD2. CDR1 is SGHRS and CDR2 is YFSETQ in the germline V gene. The CDR3 spans 14 residues. V was pared by 5 bases and J by 7 bases, with 4 bases of the junction left unmatched. The CDR3 loop reads CASSLAGGSNEQFF. In nucleotides, the CDR3 is TGCGCCAGCAGTCTAGCGGGAGGGAGTAATGAGCAGTTCTTC.

On this clone: An end of the junction differs from the germline gene, which may be a read error. Other DNA sequences of this sample code for an identical CDR3. The chain has TRBV7-2 and TRBJ1-2; 7 positions agree with TRBD1. In germline, CDR1 is SGHTA, CDR2 FQGNSA. The CDR3 consists of 15 residues. As DNA, the CDR3 is TGTGCCAGTAGCTCGGGTCCTGGACAGGAGACTGGCTACACCTTC. It translates to CASSSGPGQETGYTF.

The chain couples TRBV11-1 to TRBJ2-7, with D unresolved. CDR3 length: 15 amino acids. Trimming left V 1 base short and J 4 bases short, with 14 bases between. Germline V lookup: CDR1 SGHAT, CDR2 FQDESV (reference sequence). For the CDR3, the DNA is TGTGCCAGCAGCTTAGGGGTGCAGACTGGGTACGAGCAGTACTTC. This translates into CASSLGVQTGYEQYF.

V is TRBV5-8 and J is TRBJ1-5; D unclear. V was pared by 4 bases and J by 6 bases, with 11 bases between. Germline lookup yields CDR1 SGHTS and CDR2 YDEGEE. The CDR3 sequence is 13 residues long. The CDR3, as DNA: TGTGCCAGCAGCGGGAGGGCAGGTCAGCCCCAGCATTTT. This codes for CASSGRAGQPQHF.

The count of this clone is one. The chain carries TRBV5-6 and TRBJ2-3, with 7 bases matching TRBD2. This CDR3 is 16 amino acids long. V gave up 0 bases and J gave up 6 bases; unmatched junction bases: 10. CDR1 is SGHDT, CDR2 YYEEEE, per germline. The CDR3 DNA reads as TGTGCCAGCAGCTTGGCCCCGACTAGCACTATCGATACGCAGTATTTT. Amino acids: CASSLAPTSTIDTQYF.

This clone is a singleton in its sample. The chain is built from TRBV6-1 and TRBJ2-3; TRBD1 matches at 12 bases. The CDR3 has 18 amino acids. Looked up from germline, CDR1 is MNHNS and CDR2 is SASEGT. V was clipped by 3 bases and J by 4 bases; unmatched bases: 11. The CDR3 region is CASSDTGTGGAWSDTQYF. CDR3 nucleotides: TGTGCCAGCAGTGACACCGGGACAGGGGGCGCTTGGTCAGATACGCAGTATTTT.

This chain joins TRBV19 and TRBJ2-1; TRBD2 agrees at 8 bases. The CDR3 has 16 residues. CDR1 and CDR2 from the germline V gene are LNHDA and SQIVND (reference sequence). With V trimmed by 5 bases and J by 6 bases, 12 bases remained unmatched. The CDR3 reads CASSSAMGGGRNEQFF. CDR3 sequence (DNA): TGTGCCAGTAGTTCCGCCATGGGCGGGGGGCGCAATGAGCAGTTCTTC.

V usage is TRBV7-7 and J usage is TRBJ2-5; 12 bases are shared with TRBD2. The germline gives CDR1 SSHAT, CDR2 FNYEAQ (reference sequence). Trimming took 5 bases from V and 4 from J; bases not matched to a gene: 5. This CDR3 comprises 15 residues. The CDR3 loop reads CASSPSGLAGETQYF. DNA for the CDR3: TGTGCCAGCAGCCCCTCGGGACTAGCGGGAGAGACCCAGTACTTC.

The rearrangement uses TRBV5-1 and TRBJ2-3, with 12 positions matching TRBD1. The V gene end was trimmed by 3 bases and the J gene end by 3 bases; junction bases not matched to a gene: 8. This CDR3 is built from 17 residues. Germline V CDR1 and CDR2: SGHRS, YFSETQ. This CDR3 is CASSYTGGQGATDTQYF. In DNA form, the CDR3 reads TGCGCCAGCAGCTATACGGGGGGACAGGGGGCTACAGATACGCAGTATTTT.

This CDR3 is CASTPLIQGSGGELFF. The CDR3 DNA reads TGTGCCAGCACACCCCTCATTCAGGGTTCGGGCGGGGAGCTGTTTTTT. The chain carries TRBV27 and TRBJ2-2, with a tentative D call TRBD1 (5 bases). CDR3 length: 16 amino acids. Trimming cost V 7 bases and J 7 bases, with 22 bases left between them. In germline, CDR1 is MNHEY, CDR2 SMNVEV (reference sequence).

This chain uses TRBV4-1 with TRBJ2-1; tentatively, D is TRBD2 (6 bases). V was pared by 1 base and J by 2 bases, with 9 bases between. Germline V gene data show CDR1 as MGHRA and CDR2 as YSYEKL. This CDR3 spans 15 amino acids. DNA for the CDR3: TGCGCCAGCAGCCAAGTGGAGGGAACCTACAATGAGCAGTTCTTC. This sequence encodes CASSQVEGTYNEQFF.

This chain uses TRBV7-2 with TRBJ2-5; 10 nucleotides match TRBD1. The CDR3 sequence is 17 residues long. CDR1 and CDR2 from the germline V gene are SGHTA and FQGNSA. The ends lost 3 bases at V and 7 bases at J; junction bases unmatched: 14. CDR3 protein: CASSFSRPGQGTGTQYF. The CDR3 DNA follows: TGTGCCAGCAGCTTTAGTCGACCGGGACAGGGGACGGGGACCCAGTACTTC.